This TCR beta chain was identified in a study of blood T cell repertoires in COVID-19. This clone has just one count. Study members were between about 18 and 95 years old and lived in approximately 25 US regions. Repertoires were generated with immunoSEQ multiplex PCR, while TCRdb's copy carries only in-frame clones and drops some. This sample has about 150,000 clones, with roughly four fifths found just once. CDR1 and CDR2 (germline): LGHNA, YNFKEQ. V trimming: 0 bases; J trimming: 4 bases; junction bases outside the gene matches: 2. The CDR3 sequence is 15 residues long. The V gene is TRBV4-2, the J gene TRBJ2-5; 10 bases are a match to TRBD2. The sequencing sample was made of PBMCs or T cells enriched from blood (not recorded which). The TCR sequence derives from a man aged 45-60 years who had recovered from COVID-19. The CDR3 sequence: CASSQEERGGETQYF. CDR3 nucleotides: TGTGCCAGCAGCCAAGAGGAGCGGGGGGGAGAGACCCAGTACTTC.